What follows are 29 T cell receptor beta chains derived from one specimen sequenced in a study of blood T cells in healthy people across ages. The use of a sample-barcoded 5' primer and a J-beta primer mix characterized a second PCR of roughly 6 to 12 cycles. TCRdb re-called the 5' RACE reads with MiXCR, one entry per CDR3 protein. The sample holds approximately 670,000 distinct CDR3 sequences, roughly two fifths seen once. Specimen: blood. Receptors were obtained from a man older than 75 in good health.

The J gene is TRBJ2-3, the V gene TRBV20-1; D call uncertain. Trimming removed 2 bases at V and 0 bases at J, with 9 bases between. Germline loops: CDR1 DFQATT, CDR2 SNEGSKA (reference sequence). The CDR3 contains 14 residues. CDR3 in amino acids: CSARLTDSTDTQYF. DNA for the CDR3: TGCAGTGCTAGACTGACGGATAGCACAGATACGCAGTATTTT.

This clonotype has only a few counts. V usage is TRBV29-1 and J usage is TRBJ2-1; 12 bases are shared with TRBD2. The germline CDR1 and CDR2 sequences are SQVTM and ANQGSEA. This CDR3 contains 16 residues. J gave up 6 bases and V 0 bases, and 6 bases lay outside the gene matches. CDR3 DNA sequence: TGCAGCGTTGAAGATCTTCGACTAGCGGGAGTCAATGAGCAGTTCTTC. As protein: CSVEDLRLAGVNEQFF.

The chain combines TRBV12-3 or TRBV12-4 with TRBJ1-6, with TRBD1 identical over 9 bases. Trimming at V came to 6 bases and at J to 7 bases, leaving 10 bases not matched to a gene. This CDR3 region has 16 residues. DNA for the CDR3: TGTGCCAGCAGGTCTACAGGGGGCGCGGGAAATTCACCCCTCCACTTT. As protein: CASRSTGGAGNSPLHF.

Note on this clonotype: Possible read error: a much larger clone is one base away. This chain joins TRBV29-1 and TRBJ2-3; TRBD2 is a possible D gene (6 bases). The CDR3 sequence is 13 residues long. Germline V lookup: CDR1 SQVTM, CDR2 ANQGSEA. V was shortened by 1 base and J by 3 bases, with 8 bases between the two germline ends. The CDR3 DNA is TGCAGCGTTGAAGGGGACTGGACAGATACGCAGTATTTT. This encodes CSVEGDWTDTQYF.

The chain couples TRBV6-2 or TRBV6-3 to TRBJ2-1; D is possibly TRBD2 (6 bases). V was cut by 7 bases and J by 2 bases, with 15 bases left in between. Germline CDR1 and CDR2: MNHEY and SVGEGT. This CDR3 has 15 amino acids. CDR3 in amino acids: CASIVGSGPYNEQFF. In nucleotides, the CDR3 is TGTGCCAGCATCGTAGGTAGCGGCCCCTACAATGAGCAGTTCTTC.

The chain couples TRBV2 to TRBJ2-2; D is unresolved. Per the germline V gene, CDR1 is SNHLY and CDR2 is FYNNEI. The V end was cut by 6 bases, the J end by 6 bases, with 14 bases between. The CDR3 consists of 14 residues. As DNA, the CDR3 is TGTGCCAGCAGGTCCAGCGAGCAGCCCGGGGAGCTGTTTTTT. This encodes CASRSSEQPGELFF.

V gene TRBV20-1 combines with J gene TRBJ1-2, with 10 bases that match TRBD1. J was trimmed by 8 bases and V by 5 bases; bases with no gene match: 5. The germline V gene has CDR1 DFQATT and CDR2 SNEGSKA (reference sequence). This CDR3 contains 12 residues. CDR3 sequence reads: CSARQGAWGYTF. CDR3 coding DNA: TGCAGTGCTCGACAGGGGGCTTGGGGCTACACCTTC.

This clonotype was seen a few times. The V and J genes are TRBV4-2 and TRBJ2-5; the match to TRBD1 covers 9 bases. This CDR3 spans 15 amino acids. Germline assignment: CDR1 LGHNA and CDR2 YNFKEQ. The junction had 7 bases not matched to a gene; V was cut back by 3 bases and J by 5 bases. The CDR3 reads CASSHPTGGGETQYF. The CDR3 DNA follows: TGTGCCAGCAGCCACCCGACAGGGGGAGGGGAGACCCAGTACTTC.

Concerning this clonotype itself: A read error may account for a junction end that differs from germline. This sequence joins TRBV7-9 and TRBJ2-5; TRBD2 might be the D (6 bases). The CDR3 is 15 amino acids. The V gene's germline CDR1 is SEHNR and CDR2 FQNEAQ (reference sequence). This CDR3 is CTSSPHGLAQETQYF. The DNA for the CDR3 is TGTACCAGCAGTCCTCACGGGCTAGCGCAAGAGACCCAGTACTTC.

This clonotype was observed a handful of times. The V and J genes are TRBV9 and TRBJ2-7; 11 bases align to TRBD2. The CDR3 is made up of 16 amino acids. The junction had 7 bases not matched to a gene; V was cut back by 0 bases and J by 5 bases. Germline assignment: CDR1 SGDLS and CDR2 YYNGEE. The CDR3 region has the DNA TGTGCCAGCAGCGTAGGTAATCCACTAGCGGGAGACGAGCAGTACTTC. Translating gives CASSVGNPLAGDEQYF.

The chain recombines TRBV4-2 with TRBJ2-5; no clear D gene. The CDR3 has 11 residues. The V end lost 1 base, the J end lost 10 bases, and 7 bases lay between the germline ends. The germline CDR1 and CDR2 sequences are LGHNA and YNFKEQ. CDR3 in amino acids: CASSQGGFQYF. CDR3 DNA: TGTGCCAGCAGCCAAGGGGGATTCCAGTACTTC.

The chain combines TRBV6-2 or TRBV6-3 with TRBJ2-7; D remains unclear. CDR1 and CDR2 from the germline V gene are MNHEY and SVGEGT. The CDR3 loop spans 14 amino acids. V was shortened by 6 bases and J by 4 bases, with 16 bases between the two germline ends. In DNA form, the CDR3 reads TGTGCCAGCAGGCCCAGAAAAGTGGTTTACGAGCAGTACTTC. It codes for CASRPRKVVYEQYF.

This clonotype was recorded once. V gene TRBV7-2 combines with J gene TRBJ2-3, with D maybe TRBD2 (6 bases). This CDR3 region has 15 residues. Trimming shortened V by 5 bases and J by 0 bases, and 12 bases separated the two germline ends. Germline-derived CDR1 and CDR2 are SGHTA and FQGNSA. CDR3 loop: CASSPTAGSTDTQYF. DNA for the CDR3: TGTGCCAGCAGCCCAACGGCGGGGAGCACAGATACGCAGTATTTT.

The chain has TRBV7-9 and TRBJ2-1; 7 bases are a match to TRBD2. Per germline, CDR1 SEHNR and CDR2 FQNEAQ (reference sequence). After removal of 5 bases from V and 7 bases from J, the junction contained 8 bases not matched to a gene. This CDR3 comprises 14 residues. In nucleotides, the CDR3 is TGTGCCAGCAGCCCCCGGACTAGACTGAATGAGCAGTTCTTC. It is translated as CASSPRTRLNEQFF.

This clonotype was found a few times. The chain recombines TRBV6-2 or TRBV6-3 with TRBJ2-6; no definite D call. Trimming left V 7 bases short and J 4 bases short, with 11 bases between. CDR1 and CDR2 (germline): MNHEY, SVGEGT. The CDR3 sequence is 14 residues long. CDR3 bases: TGTGCCAGCAATCTAAGTGGAGGGGCCAACGTCCTGACTTTC. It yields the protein CASNLSGGANVLTF.

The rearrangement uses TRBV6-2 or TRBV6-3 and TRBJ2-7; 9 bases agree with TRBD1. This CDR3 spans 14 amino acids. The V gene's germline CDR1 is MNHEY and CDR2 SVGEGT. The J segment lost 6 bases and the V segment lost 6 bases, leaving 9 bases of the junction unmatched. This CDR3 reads CASRQTGTGSEQYF. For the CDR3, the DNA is TGTGCCAGCAGGCAAACCGGGACAGGGTCCGAGCAGTACTTC.

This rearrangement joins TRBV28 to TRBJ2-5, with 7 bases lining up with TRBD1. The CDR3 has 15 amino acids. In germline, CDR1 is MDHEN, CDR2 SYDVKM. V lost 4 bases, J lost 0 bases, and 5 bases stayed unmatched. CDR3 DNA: TGTGCCAGCAGTTCTCTACAGGGGTACCAAGAGACCCAGTACTTC. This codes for CASSSLQGYQETQYF.

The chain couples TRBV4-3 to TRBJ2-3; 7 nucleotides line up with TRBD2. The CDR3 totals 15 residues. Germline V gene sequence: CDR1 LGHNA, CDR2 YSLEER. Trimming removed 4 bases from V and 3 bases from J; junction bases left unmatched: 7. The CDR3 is CASSRSSGRTDTQYF. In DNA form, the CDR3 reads TGCGCCAGCAGCCGATCTAGCGGAAGGACAGATACGCAGTATTTT.

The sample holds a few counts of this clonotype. The CDR3 DNA sequence: TGTGCCAGCAGTCTGGGGACTACCTACACAGATACGCAGTATTTT. Encoded protein: CASSLGTTYTDTQYF. V gene TRBV12-3 or TRBV12-4 combines with J gene TRBJ2-3, with TRBD2 identical over 7 bases. Trimming at V came to 5 bases and at J to 2 bases, leaving 7 bases not matched to a gene. The CDR3 covers 15 residues.

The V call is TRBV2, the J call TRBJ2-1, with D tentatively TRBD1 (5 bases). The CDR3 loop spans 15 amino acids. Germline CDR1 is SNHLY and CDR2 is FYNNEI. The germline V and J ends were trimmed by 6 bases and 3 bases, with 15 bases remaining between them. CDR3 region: CASSARRGYYNEQFF. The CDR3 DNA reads TGTGCCAGCAGCGCCAGAAGGGGTTACTACAATGAGCAGTTCTTC.

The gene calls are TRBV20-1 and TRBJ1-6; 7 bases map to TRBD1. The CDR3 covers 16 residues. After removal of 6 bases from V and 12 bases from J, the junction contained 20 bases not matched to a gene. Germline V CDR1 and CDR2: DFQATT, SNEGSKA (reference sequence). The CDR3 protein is CSASRDSAPIVRPLHF. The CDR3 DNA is TGCAGTGCATCCCGGGACAGTGCCCCAATCGTTCGACCCCTCCACTTT.

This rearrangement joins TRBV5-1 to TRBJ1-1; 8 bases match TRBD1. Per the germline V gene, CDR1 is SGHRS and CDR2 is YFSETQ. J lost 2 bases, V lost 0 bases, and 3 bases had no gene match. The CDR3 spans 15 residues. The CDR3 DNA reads TGCGCCAGCAGCTTGGGGGGACAGGAAAACACTGAAGCTTTCTTT. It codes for CASSLGGQENTEAFF. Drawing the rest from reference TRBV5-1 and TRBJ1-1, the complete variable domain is KAGVTQTPRYLIKTRGQQVTLSCSPISGHRSVSWYQQTPGQGLQFLFEYFSETQRNKGNFPGRFSGRQFSNSRSEMNVSTLELGDSALYLCASSLGGQENTEAFFGQGTRLTVV.

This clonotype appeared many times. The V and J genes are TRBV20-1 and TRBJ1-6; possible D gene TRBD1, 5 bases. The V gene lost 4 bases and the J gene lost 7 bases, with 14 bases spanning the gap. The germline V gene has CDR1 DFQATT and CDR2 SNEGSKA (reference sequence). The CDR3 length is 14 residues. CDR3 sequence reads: CSAISTAGNSPLHF. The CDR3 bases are TGCAGTGCTATAAGTACTGCAGGGAATTCACCCCTCCACTTT.

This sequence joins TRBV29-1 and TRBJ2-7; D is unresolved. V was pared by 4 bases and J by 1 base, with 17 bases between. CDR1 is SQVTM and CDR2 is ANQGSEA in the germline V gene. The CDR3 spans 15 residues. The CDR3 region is CSVVGSFGVSYEQYF. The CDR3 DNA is TGCAGCGTTGTCGGAAGTTTTGGGGTATCCTACGAGCAGTACTTC.

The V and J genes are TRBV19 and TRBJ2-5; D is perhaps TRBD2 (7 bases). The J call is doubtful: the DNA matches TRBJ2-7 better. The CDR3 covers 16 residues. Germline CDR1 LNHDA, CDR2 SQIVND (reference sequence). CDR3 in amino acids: CASSLRGRGPPYEQYF. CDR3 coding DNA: TGTGCCAGTAGTTTAAGGGGGAGGGGACCACCCTACGAGCAGTACTTC.

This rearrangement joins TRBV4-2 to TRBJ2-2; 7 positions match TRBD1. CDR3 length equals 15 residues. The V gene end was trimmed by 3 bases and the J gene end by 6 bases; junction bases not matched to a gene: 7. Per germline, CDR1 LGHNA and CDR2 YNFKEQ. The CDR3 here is CASSQGTVGPGELFF. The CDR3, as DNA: TGTGCCAGCAGCCAGGGGACAGTGGGGCCCGGGGAGCTGTTTTTT.

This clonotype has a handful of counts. DNA of the CDR3: TGTGCCAGCAGGACGGACAGGGTAGAGACCCAGTACTTC. Translated, it gives CASRTDRVETQYF. This chain connects TRBV6-2 or TRBV6-3 to TRBJ2-5, with TRBD1 identical over 8 bases. The CDR3 extends over 13 amino acids. CDR1 is MNHEY and CDR2 is SVGEGT in the germline V gene. V gave up 6 bases and J gave up 4 bases; unmatched junction bases: 4.

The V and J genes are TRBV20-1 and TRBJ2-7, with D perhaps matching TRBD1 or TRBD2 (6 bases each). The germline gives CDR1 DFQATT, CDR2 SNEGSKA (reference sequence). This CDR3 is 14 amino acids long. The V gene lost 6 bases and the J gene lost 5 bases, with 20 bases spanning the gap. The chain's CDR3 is CSAKDQGGSDEQYF. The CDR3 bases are TGCAGTGCCAAGGATCAAGGGGGGAGCGACGAGCAGTACTTC.

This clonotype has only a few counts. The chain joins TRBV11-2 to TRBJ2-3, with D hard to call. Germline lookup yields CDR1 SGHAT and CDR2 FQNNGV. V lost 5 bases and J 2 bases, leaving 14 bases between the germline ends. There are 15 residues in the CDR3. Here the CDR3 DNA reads TGTGCCAGCAGCCCCCAGATAAGCCCCACAGATACGCAGTATTTT. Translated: CASSPQISPTDTQYF.